What follows describes a single TCR beta chain. What it binds is unknown. The data are from a study of long-term antiretroviral therapy in people with HIV. Notes on the study in general: Clones expanded before ART dominated the repertoire at all time points. Whereas controls had wider CDR3 length ranges, HIV repertoires had narrower ones.

Per donor, a minimum of one pre-ART and a minimum of two post-ART PBMC samples were available. Treatment locations for all participants with HIV were in the United States. The CDR3 runs to 15 residues. Germline assignment: CDR1 SNHLY and CDR2 FYNNEI. V was clipped by 5 bases and J by 0 bases, with 10 bases between them. Assay version v3.0 of immunoSEQ was used, and it was run at survey level. Assay used: immunoSEQ multiplex PCR; TCRdb lists only in-frame clones, some missing. The sample has almost 35,000 clones; around 94% are singletons. This specimen was unsorted PBMCs, taken 5 to 5.5 years after starting antiretroviral therapy. The TCR originated in a woman in her fifties or sixties with HIV. V usage is TRBV2 and J usage is TRBJ1-4; no clear D. The CDR3 spells CASSPLPATNEKLFF. DNA for the CDR3: TGTGCCAGCAGTCCCCTGCCTGCAACTAATGAAAAACTGTTTTTT.